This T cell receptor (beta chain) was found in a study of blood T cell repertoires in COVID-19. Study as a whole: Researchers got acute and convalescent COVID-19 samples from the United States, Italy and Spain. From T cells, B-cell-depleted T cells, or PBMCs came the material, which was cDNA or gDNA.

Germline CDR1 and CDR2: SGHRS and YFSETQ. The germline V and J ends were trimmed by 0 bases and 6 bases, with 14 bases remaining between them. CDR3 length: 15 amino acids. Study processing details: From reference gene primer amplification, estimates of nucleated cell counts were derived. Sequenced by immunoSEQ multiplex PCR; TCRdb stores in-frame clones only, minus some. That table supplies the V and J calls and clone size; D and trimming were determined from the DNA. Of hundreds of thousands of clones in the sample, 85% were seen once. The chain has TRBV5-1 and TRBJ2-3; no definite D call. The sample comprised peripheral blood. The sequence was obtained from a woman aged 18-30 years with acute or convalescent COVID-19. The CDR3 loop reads CASSLVGRSMDTQYF. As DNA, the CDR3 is TGCGCCAGCAGCTTGGTTGGCAGGTCCATGGATACGCAGTATTTT. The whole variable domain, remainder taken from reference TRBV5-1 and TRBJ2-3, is KAGVTQTPRYLIKTRGQQVTLSCSPISGHRSVSWYQQTPGQGLQFLFEYFSETQRNKGNFPGRFSGRQFSNSRSEMNVSTLELGDSALYLCASSLVGRSMDTQYFGPGTRLTVL.